This note documents a single TCR beta chain sequence. Its matching antigen is unknown. CDR1 and CDR2 (germline): SGHTA, FQGNSA. Trimming shortened V by 5 bases and J by 5 bases, and 16 bases separated the two germline ends. The CDR3 is made up of 15 amino acids. The data derive from a study of cytomegalovirus exposure and HLA in healthy donors. About the study: As an earlier analysis found, 150 million to 200 million T cells yielded approximately 100 million unique TCR beta sequences.

Vbeta (60) and Jbeta (13) primers were used in the PCR. Generated by immunoSEQ multiplex PCR, the TCRdb table keeps only in-frame clones and is missing some. The data contain tens of thousands of clones, about two thirds of them singletons. Regarding the study as a whole: As a later analysis showed, several of the most significant clusters appeared to be linked to common viral pathogens. Follow-up analysis later connected one missense variant in DCLRE1C with trimming of TCR beta V- and J-genes.

This receptor was identified in a man aged 25-45 years in good health and CMV-seropositive. This rearrangement joins TRBV7-2 to TRBJ2-1; TRBD2 might be the D (6 bases). The sequencing input was PBMCs. CDR3 residues: CASSPHGGADNEQFF. The CDR3 region has the DNA TGTGCCAGCAGCCCCCACGGCGGGGCTGACAATGAGCAGTTCTTC. The entire variable domain, with the rest obtained from reference TRBV7-2 and TRBJ2-1, is as follows: GAGVSQSPSNKVTEKGKDVELRCDPISGHTALYWYRQSLGQGLEFLIYFQGNSAPDKSGLPSDRFSAERTGGSVSTLTIQRTQQEDSAVYLCASSPHGGADNEQFFGPGTRLTVL.